This TCR beta chain comes out of a study of blood T cell repertoires in COVID-19. As for the study in general: Sample material is recorded as cDNA or gDNA derived from T cells, B-cell-depleted T cells, or PBMCs.

The CDR3 totals 16 residues. Germline loops: CDR1 SGHTA, CDR2 FQGNSA. Trimming pared 0 bases from V and 4 bases from J, leaving 13 bases between. TCRdb's copy holds only in-frame clones and misses some; the assay was immunoSEQ multiplex PCR. The sample consists of 110,000 to 150,000 clones, about 80% of them appearing once. This chain connects TRBV7-2 to TRBJ2-1; possible D gene TRBD2, 5 bases. This receptor was taken from a human donor in a cohort sampled during active COVID-19. Specimen: peripheral blood. The CDR3: CASSLAGAERYNEQFF. The CDR3, as DNA: TGTGCCAGCAGCTTAGCAGGAGCGGAGAGATACAATGAGCAGTTCTTC. Variable domain in full (rest from reference TRBV7-2 and TRBJ2-1): GAGVSQSPSNKVTEKGKDVELRCDPISGHTALYWYRQSLGQGLEFLIYFQGNSAPDKSGLPSDRFSAERTGGSVSTLTIQRTQQEDSAVYLCASSLAGAERYNEQFFGPGTRLTVL.